This section outlines one T cell receptor beta chain sequence together with its context. The entry originates in a study of blood T cell repertoires in COVID-19. Cohorts were based on clinical histories the participants reported. Participants in the exposed group had met a COVID-19 case in the 2 weeks before joining the study. Using immunoSEQ multiplex PCR, the repertoire was profiled, and TCRdb retains in-frame clones only, with some absent. The table has about 200,000 clones, approximately 86% seen once. The sequenced sample was PBMCs or T cells enriched from blood (not recorded which). The clonotype comes from a woman aged 25 to 39 who had been exposed to COVID-19.

CDR3: CASSIQGISTDTQYF. CDR3 bases: TGTGCCAGCAGCATTCAGGGGATCAGCACAGATACGCAGTATTTT. This chain joins TRBV7-2 and TRBJ2-3; TRBD1 might be the D (6 bases). This CDR3 region has 15 residues. The V and J ends lost 5 bases and 0 bases respectively, with 12 bases between them. Looked up from germline, CDR1 is SGHTA and CDR2 is FQGNSA.